This passage covers 19 T cell receptor beta chains from one sample sequenced in a study of cytomegalovirus exposure and HLA in healthy donors. Vbeta (60) and Jbeta (13) primers were used in the PCR. Libraries were prepared by immunoSEQ multiplex PCR; TCRdb keeps only in-frame clonotypes and omits some of them. The sample records 200,000 or so clones, more than 75% being singletons. The sample taken for sequencing was PBMCs. The receptor set was obtained from a human donor in good health.

The J gene is TRBJ2-3, the V gene TRBV28, with 9 bases fitting TRBD1. Trimming cost V 3 bases and J 1 base; bases outside gene matches: 5. The CDR3 extends over 16 amino acids. Germline V CDR1 and CDR2: MDHEN, SYDVKM. DNA for the CDR3: TGTGCCAGCAGTTTGCCCGGGACAGGGCGCACAGATACGCAGTATTTT. Translated: CASSLPGTGRTDTQYF.

This chain joins TRBV5-4 and TRBJ2-5; 8 bases fit TRBD1. The length of the CDR3 is 16 residues. Germline V gene data show CDR1 as SGHNT and CDR2 as YYREEE (reference sequence). V dropped 4 bases and J dropped 5; count of bases not matched to a gene: 13. CDR3 in amino acids: CASSPETMRQGETQYF. Written as DNA, the CDR3 is TGTGCCAGCAGCCCAGAAACGATGAGACAGGGGGAGACCCAGTACTTC.

DNA of the CDR3: TGTGCCAGCAGCTTAGTTTTAGGGGCTTGGGAGACCCAGTACTTC. Protein sequence: CASSLVLGAWETQYF. This chain links TRBV7-2 with TRBJ2-5; a possible D gene is TRBD1 (5 bases). This CDR3 is built from 15 residues. CDR1 and CDR2 from the germline V gene are SGHTA and FQGNSA. V gave up 1 base and J gave up 5 bases, with 14 bases separating them.

Only one count was recorded for this clone. The chain employs TRBV2 and TRBJ2-3, with a tentative D call TRBD2 (6 bases). The germline gives CDR1 SNHLY, CDR2 FYNNEI. The CDR3 consists of 15 residues. Trimming removed 4 bases at V and 2 bases at J, with 13 bases between. CDR3 bases: TGTGCCAGCAGTGGACTAGGAGCTAACACAGATACGCAGTATTTT. Its protein product is CASSGLGANTDTQYF.

This clone was counted once. The rearrangement uses TRBV7-8 and TRBJ2-7; 10 nucleotides align to TRBD2. V gave up 2 bases and J gave up 5 bases; unmatched junction bases: 12. CDR1 and CDR2 (germline): SGHVS, FQNEAQ. The CDR3 covers 17 residues. The CDR3 DNA reads TGTGCCAGCAGCTTATCCCCGGGAGCGGGAGGGGGGAACGAGCAGTACTTC. Encoded protein: CASSLSPGAGGGNEQYF.

The J gene is TRBJ1-1, the V gene TRBV6-1, with 7 bases that match TRBD1. CDR3 length: 13 amino acids. V dropped 7 bases and J dropped 10; count of bases not matched to a gene: 12. Looked up from germline, CDR1 is MNHNS and CDR2 is SASEGT. DNA for the CDR3: TGTGCCAGCATTGACAGGGCAAGAGAGCGAGCTTTCTTT. Translating gives CASIDRARERAFF.

In this sample, this clone turned up a few times. J is TRBJ1-5 and V is TRBV19, with 7 nucleotides matching TRBD1. Per germline, CDR1 LNHDA and CDR2 SQIVND (reference sequence). This CDR3 has 15 amino acids. The ends lost 5 bases at V and 3 bases at J; junction bases unmatched: 7. CDR3: CASSYGTVDNQPQHF. In DNA form, the CDR3 reads TGTGCCAGTAGTTATGGGACAGTAGACAATCAGCCCCAGCATTTT.

The chain links TRBV11-2 to TRBJ1-1; D is perhaps TRBD1 (5 bases). The germline gives CDR1 SGHAT, CDR2 FQNNGV. The ends were cut back, 3 bases at V and 5 bases at J, with 13 bases in the middle. The CDR3 is 14 residues long. The CDR3 region is CASSFRQGRTEAFF. The CDR3 DNA is TGTGCCAGCAGCTTTCGGCAGGGTAGGACTGAAGCTTTCTTT.

The chain employs TRBV18 and TRBJ2-7, with D uncertain. The CDR3 contains 14 residues. Germline V gene sequence: CDR1 KGHSH, CDR2 LQKENI. The ends were cut back, 4 bases at V and 4 bases at J, with 14 bases in the middle. The CDR3 sequence is CASSQNQADYEQYF. The DNA for the CDR3 is TGTGCCAGCTCACAGAACCAGGCAGATTACGAGCAGTACTTC. The full variable domain, in which reference TRBV18 and TRBJ2-7 provide the parts outside the CDR3, is NAGVMQNPRHLVRRRGQEARLRCSPMKGHSHVYWYRQLPEEGLKFMVYLQKENIIDESGMPKERFSAEFPKEGPSILRIQQVVRGDSAAYFCASSQNQADYEQYFGPGTRLTVT.

In DNA, the CDR3 is TGTGCCAGCAGCTTTCTTCCAGGGGGGCTGACCGGGGAGCTGTTTTTT. Translated: CASSFLPGGLTGELFF. The chain links TRBV7-2 to TRBJ2-2; D perhaps matches TRBD1 (7 bases). The CDR3 loop spans 16 amino acids. Germline CDR1 reads SGHTA; CDR2 reads FQGNSA. Trimming removed 3 bases from V and 5 bases from J, with 16 bases in between. Using reference TRBV7-2 and TRBJ2-2 for the parts outside the CDR3, the full variable domain is GAGVSQSPSNKVTEKGKDVELRCDPISGHTALYWYRQSLGQGLEFLIYFQGNSAPDKSGLPSDRFSAERTGGSVSTLTIQRTQQEDSAVYLCASSFLPGGLTGELFFGEGSRLTVL.

The chain carries TRBV15 and TRBJ1-1, with a possible D match to TRBD1 (5 bases). The CDR3 has 14 amino acids. Germline CDR1 is LNHNV and CDR2 is YYDKDF (reference sequence). Trimming removed 3 bases from V and 7 bases from J, with 15 bases in between. CDR3 bases: TGTGCCACCAGCAGCGGAGGGACGGTGAGTGAAGCTTTCTTT. It translates to CATSSGGTVSEAFF.

This clone was observed a single time. This sequence joins TRBV5-1 and TRBJ2-5; D uncertain. Looked up from germline, CDR1 is SGHRS and CDR2 is YFSETQ. The CDR3 sequence is 14 residues long. V was cut by 4 bases and J by 3 bases, with 13 bases left in between. As DNA, the CDR3 is TGCGCCAGCAGCGGCCAGGTGCACAAAGAGACCCAGTACTTC. Translated: CASSGQVHKETQYF. Complete variable domain (other parts from reference TRBV5-1 and TRBJ2-5): KAGVTQTPRYLIKTRGQQVTLSCSPISGHRSVSWYQQTPGQGLQFLFEYFSETQRNKGNFPGRFSGRQFSNSRSEMNVSTLELGDSALYLCASSGQVHKETQYFGPGTRLLVL.

This chain links TRBV6-1 with TRBJ2-1; 9 positions match TRBD2. Germline V gives CDR1 MNHNS, CDR2 SASEGT. The CDR3 extends over 15 amino acids. V lost 3 bases, J lost 1 base, and 1 base stayed unmatched. Here the CDR3 reads CASSDLAGSYNEQFF. In DNA form, the CDR3 reads TGTGCCAGCAGTGACCTAGCGGGATCCTACAATGAGCAGTTCTTC.

The chain recombines TRBV5-6 with TRBJ1-2, with 12 bases matching TRBD1. Trimming cost V 5 bases and J 6 bases; bases outside gene matches: 5. Germline V gene data show CDR1 as SGHDT and CDR2 as YYEEEE. The CDR3 runs 14 residues. The CDR3 spells CASRGQGARDGYTF. As DNA, the CDR3 is TGTGCCAGCAGGGGACAGGGGGCGCGAGATGGCTACACCTTC.

CDR3 in DNA: TGTGCCAGCAGCCGGGGACTCTTCTACGAGCAGTACTTC. Amino acid sequence: CASSRGLFYEQYF. The genes are TRBV7-3 and TRBJ2-7; D is possibly TRBD2 (6 bases). Germline V gene sequence: CDR1 SGHTA, CDR2 FQGTGA. The CDR3 is 13 amino acids. Trimming cost V 5 bases and J 3 bases, with 11 bases left between them.

The chain joins TRBV7-6 to TRBJ2-7, with 7 bases that match TRBD1. V trimming: 5 bases; J trimming: 0 bases; junction bases outside the gene matches: 10. The CDR3 spans 16 residues. Germline CDR1 and CDR2: SGHVS and FNYEAQ. The CDR3 is CASSASPDRSSYEQYF. As DNA, the CDR3 is TGTGCCAGCAGCGCCAGCCCGGACAGGTCCTCCTACGAGCAGTACTTC.

This chain joins TRBV19 and TRBJ1-6; the match to TRBD1 covers 9 bases. CDR1 is LNHDA, CDR2 SQIVND, per germline (reference sequence). The CDR3 loop spans 16 amino acids. V was clipped by 6 bases and J by 2 bases; unmatched bases: 5. The CDR3 here is CASSPTGGTYNSPLHF. DNA for the CDR3: TGTGCCAGTAGCCCTACAGGGGGCACCTATAATTCACCCCTCCACTTT.

The chain joins TRBV29-1 to TRBJ2-7, with 7 bases identical to TRBD2. The trim removed 5 bases at V and 4 bases at J, leaving 14 bases unmatched. The length of the CDR3 is 15 residues. The germline gives CDR1 SQVTM, CDR2 ANQGSEA. CDR3 in amino acids: CSVSPRASGVYEQYF. The CDR3, as DNA: TGCAGCGTTTCCCCGAGGGCTAGCGGTGTATACGAGCAGTACTTC.

The chain combines TRBV6-6 with TRBJ2-7; 9 nucleotides match TRBD2. CDR3 length: 15 residues. With V trimmed by 4 bases and J by 7 bases, 11 bases remained unmatched. From germline, CDR1 is MNHNY and CDR2 SVGAGI (reference sequence). The chain's CDR3 is CASSSSGGTRAEQYF. The DNA of the CDR3 is TGTGCCAGCAGTTCCAGCGGGGGGACTAGAGCTGAGCAGTACTTC.